One sample yielded the 9 T cell receptor beta chains listed below, sequenced in a study of shared clonotypes between healthy human individuals. Assay: immunoSEQ multiplex PCR; the TCRdb copy retains only in-frame clones and omits some. Of roughly 490,000 clones in the sample, 76% were seen once. The specimen sequenced was PBMCs. These receptor sequences come from a woman aged 40-49 years in good health. Some clones in this sample may be carry-over from other donors' samples.

V is TRBV27 and J is TRBJ2-1; D might be TRBD2 (6 bases). Germline V gene sequence: CDR1 MNHEY, CDR2 SMNVEV (reference sequence). V was trimmed by 6 bases and J by 9 bases, leaving 21 bases between them. This CDR3 has 15 residues. The chain's CDR3 is CASSPVGLASIEQFF. In DNA form, the CDR3 reads TGTGCCAGCAGCCCCGTCGGGCTAGCGTCTATTGAGCAGTTCTTC.

This chain links TRBV7-8 with TRBJ2-1, with D possibly being TRBD1 (6 bases). Trimming left V 4 bases short and J 6 bases short, with 13 bases between. CDR1 SGHVS and CDR2 FQNEAQ come from the germline V gene. The CDR3 spans 14 residues. CDR3 in amino acids: CASSYEQGPNEQFF. The CDR3 nucleotides read TGTGCCAGCAGCTATGAACAGGGTCCCAATGAGCAGTTCTTC. Full variable domain (missing parts from reference TRBV7-8 and TRBJ2-1): GAGVSQSPRYKVAKRGQDVALRCDPISGHVSLFWYQQALGQGPEFLTYFQNEAQLDKSGLPSDRFFAERPEGSVSTLKIQRTQQEDSAVYLCASSYEQGPNEQFFGPGTRLTVL.

The chain recombines TRBV10-1 with TRBJ2-7; TRBD2 might be the D (5 bases). Per germline, CDR1 WNHNN and CDR2 SYGVQD (reference sequence). V shed 3 bases and J shed 6 bases, with 15 bases lying between them. The CDR3 runs to 14 residues. The CDR3 loop reads CASSEEGIPSEQYF. The DNA of the CDR3 is TGCGCCAGCAGTGAAGAGGGCATTCCCAGCGAGCAGTACTTC.

The CDR3 protein is CASSRRRGTYEQYF. CDR3 bases: TGTGCCAGCAGCCGCCGCAGGGGGACCTACGAGCAGTACTTC. The rearrangement joins TRBV27 to TRBJ2-7, with 7 bases matching TRBD1. V gave up 6 bases and J gave up 2 bases; unmatched junction bases: 7. Germline V gives CDR1 MNHEY, CDR2 SMNVEV (reference sequence). The CDR3 sequence is 14 residues long.

J is TRBJ1-3 and V is TRBV30; D ambiguous. V lost 0 bases to trimming and J lost 3 bases, with 9 bases between them. In germline, CDR1 is GTSNPN, CDR2 SVGIG (reference sequence). This CDR3 is built from 14 residues. CDR3 coding DNA: TGTGCCTGGAGTGTACGGAAGGATGGAAACACCATATATTTT. As protein: CAWSVRKDGNTIYF.

Concerning this clone: A far larger clone is just one base off, so this is likely a read error. This sequence joins TRBV4-2 and TRBJ1-5; the D is unclear. With 7 bases removed from V and 2 bases from J, the gap between germline ends came to 21 bases. Looked up from germline, CDR1 is LGHNA and CDR2 is YNFKEQ. The CDR3 runs 17 residues. CDR3 amino acids: CASNPNFLIGGNQPQHF. The CDR3 DNA reads as TGTGCCAGCAACCCCAACTTTCTTATTGGGGGCAATCAGCCCCAGCATTTT.

The chain couples TRBV9 to TRBJ1-4; D call uncertain. Germline V gives CDR1 SGDLS, CDR2 YYNGEE. The germline V and J ends were trimmed by 0 bases and 8 bases, with 8 bases remaining between them. The CDR3 loop spans 13 amino acids. In nucleotides, the CDR3 is TGTGCCAGCAGCGTAGAAGGATCCGAAAAACTGTTTTTT. Its translation is CASSVEGSEKLFF.

About this clone itself: A much larger clone differs from this one at a single base, so this may be a read error. This chain joins TRBV6-6 and TRBJ2-7; D gene ambiguous. Trimming shortened V by 2 bases and J by 3 bases, and 2 bases separated the two germline ends. The CDR3 extends over 11 amino acids. The germline gives CDR1 MNHNY, CDR2 SVGAGI (reference sequence). Here the CDR3 reads CASSYLYEQYF. As DNA, the CDR3 is TGTGCCAGCAGTTACCTCTACGAGCAGTACTTC.

This rearrangement joins TRBV2 to TRBJ1-5; D not certain. Germline assignment: CDR1 SNHLY and CDR2 FYNNEI. The CDR3 loop spans 15 amino acids. The V and J ends lost 8 bases and 4 bases respectively, with 18 bases between them. CDR3 bases: TGTGCCAGCTCTCTCCAGGCCAGAGGGAATCAGCCCCAGCATTTT. Translating it yields CASSLQARGNQPQHF.